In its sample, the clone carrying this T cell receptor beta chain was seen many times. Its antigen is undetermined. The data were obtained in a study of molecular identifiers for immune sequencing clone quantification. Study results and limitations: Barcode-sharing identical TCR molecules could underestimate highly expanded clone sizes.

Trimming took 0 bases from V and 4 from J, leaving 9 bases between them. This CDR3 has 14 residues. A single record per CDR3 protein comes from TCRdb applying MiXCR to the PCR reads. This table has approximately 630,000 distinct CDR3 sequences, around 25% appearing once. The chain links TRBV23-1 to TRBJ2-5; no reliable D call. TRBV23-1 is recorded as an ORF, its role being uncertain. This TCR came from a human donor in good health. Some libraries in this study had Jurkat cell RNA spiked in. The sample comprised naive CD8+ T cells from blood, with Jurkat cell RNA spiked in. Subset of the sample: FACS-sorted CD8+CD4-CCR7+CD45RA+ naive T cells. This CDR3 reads CASSQSARAETQYF. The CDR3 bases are TGCGCCAGCAGTCAATCAGCCCGCGCAGAGACCCAGTACTTC.